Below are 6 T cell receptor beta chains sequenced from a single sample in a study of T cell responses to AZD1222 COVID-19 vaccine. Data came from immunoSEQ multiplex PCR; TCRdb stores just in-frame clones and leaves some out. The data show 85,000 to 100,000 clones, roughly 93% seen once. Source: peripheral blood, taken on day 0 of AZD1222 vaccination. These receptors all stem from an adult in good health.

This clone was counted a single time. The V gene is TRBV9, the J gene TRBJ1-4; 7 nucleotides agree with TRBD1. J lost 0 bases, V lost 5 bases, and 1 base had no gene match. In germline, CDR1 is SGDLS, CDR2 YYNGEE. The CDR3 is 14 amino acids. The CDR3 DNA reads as TGTGCCAGCAGTGGGACAGCAACTAATGAAAAACTGTTTTTT. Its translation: CASSGTATNEKLFF.

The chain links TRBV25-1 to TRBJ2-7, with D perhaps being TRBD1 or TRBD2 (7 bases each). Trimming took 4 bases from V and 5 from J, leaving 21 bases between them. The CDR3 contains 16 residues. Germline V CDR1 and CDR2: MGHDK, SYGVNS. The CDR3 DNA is TGTGCCAGCAGTGCTCCCAGGGGGGGCCTATTCAACGAGCAGTACTTC. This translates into CASSAPRGGLFNEQYF.

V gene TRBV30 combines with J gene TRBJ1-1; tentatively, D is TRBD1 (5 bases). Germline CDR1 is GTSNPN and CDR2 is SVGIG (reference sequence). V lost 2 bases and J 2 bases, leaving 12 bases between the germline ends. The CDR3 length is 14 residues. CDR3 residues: CAWSTKGENTEAFF. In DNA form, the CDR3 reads TGTGCCTGGAGTACGAAAGGGGAAAACACTGAAGCTTTCTTT. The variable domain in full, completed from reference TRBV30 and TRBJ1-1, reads SQTIHQWPATLVQPVGSPLSLECTVEGTSNPNLYWYRQAAGRGLQLLFYSVGIGQISSEVPQNLSASRPQDRQFILSSKKLLLSDSGFYLCAWSTKGENTEAFFGQGTRLTVV.

CDR3 sequence reads: CASSSFTGTGVAEQFF. CDR3 bases: TGCGCCAGCTCCTCTTTTACCGGGACAGGGGTAGCTGAGCAGTTCTTC. The chain is built from TRBV5-1 and TRBJ2-1, with 10 bases identical to TRBD1. The CDR3 is made up of 16 amino acids. J was trimmed by 9 bases and V by 7 bases; bases with no gene match: 16. From germline, CDR1 is SGHRS and CDR2 YFSETQ.

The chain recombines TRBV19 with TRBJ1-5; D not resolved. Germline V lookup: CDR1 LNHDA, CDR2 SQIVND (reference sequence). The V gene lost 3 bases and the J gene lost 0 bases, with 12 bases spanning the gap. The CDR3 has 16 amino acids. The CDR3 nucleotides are TGTGCCAGTAGTATCCCCGACGGATATAGCAATCAGCCCCAGCATTTT. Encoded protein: CASSIPDGYSNQPQHF.

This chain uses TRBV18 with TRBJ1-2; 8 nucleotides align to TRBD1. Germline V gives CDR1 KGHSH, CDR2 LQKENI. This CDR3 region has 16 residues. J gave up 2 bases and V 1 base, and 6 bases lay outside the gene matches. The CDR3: CASSPLYGTGNYGYTF. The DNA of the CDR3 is TGTGCCAGCTCACCACTATACGGGACAGGAAACTATGGCTACACCTTC.